This TCR beta chain was captured in a study of blood T cell repertoires in COVID-19. Study background: Samples came from the United States, Italy and Spain, spanning acute and convalescent COVID-19. In each case, the material was cDNA or gDNA derived from T cells, B-cell-depleted T cells, or PBMCs.

Original analysis: Quantification of nucleated cells was approximated via reference gene primer amplification. Profiling relied on immunoSEQ multiplex PCR, and the TCRdb table lists in-frame clones only, not all of them. V and J calls and clone size come straight from that table; D and trimming were deduced from the DNA. This sample yields 65,000 to 70,000 clones, of which around 87% are seen a single time; approximately 5.6% belongs to the top ten. This CDR3 is 14 amino acids long. The V segment lost 5 bases and the J segment 9 bases; nucleotides outside the gene matches: 4. The V gene's germline CDR1 is SEHNR and CDR2 FQNEAQ (reference sequence).

V usage is TRBV7-9 and J usage is TRBJ2-1, with 13 bases lining up with TRBD2. The source material was peripheral blood. The sequence derives from a man aged 50 or older with active COVID-19. CDR3 region: CASSARTSGGEQFF. Here the CDR3 DNA reads TGTGCCAGCAGCGCACGGACTAGCGGGGGTGAGCAGTTCTTC.